Below, one T cell receptor beta chain is given with its context. Its antigen is undetermined. The naive CD8 population came from CD45RO-negative cells selected for CCR7, without terminally differentiated effector memory CD45RA+ cells. This sample was included in a study of shared clonotypes between healthy human individuals. Study in general: The study used three CD4 naive, three CD4 memory, two CD8 naive and one CD8 memory plate per donor. Findings of the study overall: Naive subsets tended to show greater estimated richness than memory subsets. Tissues were not sampled, only blood, and their repertoires likely differ.

Evenly divided among several immunoSEQ plates was the genomic DNA of each subset. TCRdb's table, derived via immunoSEQ multiplex PCR, lists solely in-frame clones and lacks some. The data show around 2,000,000 clones, around 93% seen once. This CDR3 spans 15 amino acids. Germline values: CDR1 ENHRY, CDR2 SYGVKD. Trimming left V 5 bases short and J 0 bases short, with 13 bases between. This TCR was sampled from a man between 18 and 35 years old in good health. Some clones in this sample may be carry-over from other donors' samples. This rearrangement joins TRBV10-3 to TRBJ1-1, with D possibly being TRBD1 (5 bases). The source material was naive CD8+ T cells from PBMCs. CDR3 loop: CAISSGTVMNTEAFF. For the CDR3, the DNA is TGTGCCATCAGTTCCGGGACTGTTATGAACACTGAAGCTTTCTTT.